The clone carrying this TCR beta chain has more than one count but fewer than ten. The antigen remains unidentified. TCR beta CDR3 regions were amplified from RNA. HTBI primers were employed in a first-round RT-PCR of the TCR CDR3. A single record per CDR3 protein comes from TCRdb applying MiXCR to the multiplex PCR reads. The sample includes about 180,000 distinct CDR3 sequences, around 8.9% seen only once; the top ten take about 20%. Those with hyperthyroidism were 18 to 65 years old, newly diagnosed, and ill for under 2 months. Using around 10 ml of fresh peripheral blood, PBMCs were prepared. Trimming shortened V by 0 bases and J by 6 bases, and 9 bases separated the two germline ends. The CDR3 extends over 14 amino acids. The germline CDR1 and CDR2 sequences are MNHNY and SVGAGI (reference sequence). This entry comes from a study of T cells in Graves' hyperthyroidism and ophthalmopathy. Points from the study as a whole: In the analysis, a 13 V-J model separated ophthalmopathy from stable hyperthyroidism.

The chain carries TRBV6-6 and TRBJ2-1; perhaps TRBD2 as D (5 bases). This sequence was found in a young woman with Graves' hyperthyroidism that later progressed to Graves' ophthalmopathy. The sequenced material came from blood. The CDR3 DNA reads TGTGCCAGCAGTTACTCGGAGGAAACCAATGAGCAGTTCTTC. Its protein product is CASSYSEETNEQFF.